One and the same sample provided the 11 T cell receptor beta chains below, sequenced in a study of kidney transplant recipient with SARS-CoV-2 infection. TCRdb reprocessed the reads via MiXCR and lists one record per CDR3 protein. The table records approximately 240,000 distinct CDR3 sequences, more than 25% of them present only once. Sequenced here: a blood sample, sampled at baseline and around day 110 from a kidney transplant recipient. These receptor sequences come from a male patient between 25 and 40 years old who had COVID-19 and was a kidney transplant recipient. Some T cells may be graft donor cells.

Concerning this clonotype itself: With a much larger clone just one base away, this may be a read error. Here the CDR3 DNA reads TGTGCCAGCGTTTGGGCCAATAGTCGAAGGACCTATGGCTACACCTTC. Amino acids: CASVWANSRRTYGYTF. This sequence joins TRBV5-6 and TRBJ1-2, with D unclear. Deletions cut 7 bases from V and 4 bases from J, with 23 bases between. Germline CDR1 and CDR2: SGHDT and YYEEEE. The CDR3 is 16 amino acids.

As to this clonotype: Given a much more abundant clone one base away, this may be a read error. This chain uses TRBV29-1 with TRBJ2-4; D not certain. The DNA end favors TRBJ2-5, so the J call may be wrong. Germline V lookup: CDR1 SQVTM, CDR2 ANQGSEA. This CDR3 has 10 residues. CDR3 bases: TGCAGCGTTGCTATGGGGACCCAGTACTTC. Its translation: CSVAMGTQYF.

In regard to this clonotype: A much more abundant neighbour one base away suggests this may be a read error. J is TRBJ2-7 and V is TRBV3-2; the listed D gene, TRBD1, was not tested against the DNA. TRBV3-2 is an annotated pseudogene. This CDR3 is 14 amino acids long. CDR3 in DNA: TGTGCCAGCAGCCTAGGACAGGGAGTAGGGGAGCAGTACTTC. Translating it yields CASSLGQGVGEQYF.

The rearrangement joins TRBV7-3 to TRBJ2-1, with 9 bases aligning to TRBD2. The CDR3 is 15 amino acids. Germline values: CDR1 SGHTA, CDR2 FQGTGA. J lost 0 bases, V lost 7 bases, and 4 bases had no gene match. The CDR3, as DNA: TGTGCCAGCATCCAGGGACTAGCCTCCTACAATGAGCAGTTCTTC. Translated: CASIQGLASYNEQFF.

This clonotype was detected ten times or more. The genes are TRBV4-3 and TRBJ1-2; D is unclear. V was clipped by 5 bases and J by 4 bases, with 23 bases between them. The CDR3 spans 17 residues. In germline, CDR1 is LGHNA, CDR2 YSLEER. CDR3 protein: CASSMHIGRRKTYGYTF. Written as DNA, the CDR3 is TGCGCCAGCAGCATGCATATAGGACGTCGAAAGACCTATGGCTACACCTTC.

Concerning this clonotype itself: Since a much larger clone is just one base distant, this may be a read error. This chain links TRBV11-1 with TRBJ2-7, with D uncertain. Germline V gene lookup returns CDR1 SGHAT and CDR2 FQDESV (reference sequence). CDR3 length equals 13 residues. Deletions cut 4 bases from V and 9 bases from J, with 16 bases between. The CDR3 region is CASSSGLGTGQYF. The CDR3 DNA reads TGTGCCAGCAGCTCAGGCCTCGGAACGGGGCAGTACTTC.

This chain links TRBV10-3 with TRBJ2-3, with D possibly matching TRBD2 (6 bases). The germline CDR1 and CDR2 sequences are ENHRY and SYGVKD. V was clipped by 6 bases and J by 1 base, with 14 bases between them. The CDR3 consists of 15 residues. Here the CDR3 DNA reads TGTGCCATCAGCCTCGGGACTTTACGCACAGATACGCAGTATTTT. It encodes CAISLGTLRTDTQYF.

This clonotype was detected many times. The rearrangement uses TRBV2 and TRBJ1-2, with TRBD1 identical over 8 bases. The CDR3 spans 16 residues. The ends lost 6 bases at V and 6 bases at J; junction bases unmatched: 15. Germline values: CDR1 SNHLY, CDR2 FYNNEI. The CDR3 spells CASRDPGGAPGDGYTF. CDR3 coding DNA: TGTGCCAGCAGGGACCCAGGGGGCGCCCCGGGAGATGGCTACACCTTC.

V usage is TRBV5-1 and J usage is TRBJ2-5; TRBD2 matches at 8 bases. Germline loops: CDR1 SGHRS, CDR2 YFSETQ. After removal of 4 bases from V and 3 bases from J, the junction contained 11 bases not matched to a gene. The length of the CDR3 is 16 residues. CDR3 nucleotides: TGCGCCAGCAGCCTCGGGGGGGCAAATCCTGAAGAGACCCAGTACTTC. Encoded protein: CASSLGGANPEETQYF.

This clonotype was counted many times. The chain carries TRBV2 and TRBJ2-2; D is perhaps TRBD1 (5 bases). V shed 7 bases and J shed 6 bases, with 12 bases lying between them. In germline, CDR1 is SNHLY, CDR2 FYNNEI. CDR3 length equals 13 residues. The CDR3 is CASIPEGAGELFF. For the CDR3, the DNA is TGTGCCAGCATCCCCGAAGGGGCCGGGGAGCTGTTTTTT. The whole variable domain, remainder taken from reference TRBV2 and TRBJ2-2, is EPEVTQTPSHQVTQMGQEVILRCVPISNHLYFYWYRQILGQKVEFLVSFYNNEISEKSEIFDDQFSVERPDGSNFTLKIRSTKLEDSAMYFCASIPEGAGELFFGEGSRLTVL.

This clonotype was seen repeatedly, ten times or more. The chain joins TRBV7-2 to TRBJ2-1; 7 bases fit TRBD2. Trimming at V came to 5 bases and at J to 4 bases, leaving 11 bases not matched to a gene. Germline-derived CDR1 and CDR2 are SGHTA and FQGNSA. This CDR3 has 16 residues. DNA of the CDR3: TGTGCCAGCAGCCCCCGGACTAGATCTTATTACAATGAGCAGTTCTTC. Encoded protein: CASSPRTRSYYNEQFF. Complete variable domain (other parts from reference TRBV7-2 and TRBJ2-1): GAGVSQSPSNKVTEKGKDVELRCDPISGHTALYWYRQSLGQGLEFLIYFQGNSAPDKSGLPSDRFSAERTGGSVSTLTIQRTQQEDSAVYLCASSPRTRSYYNEQFFGPGTRLTVL.